This passage covers 16 T cell receptor beta chains from one sample sequenced in a study of blood T cell repertoires in COVID-19. Sequencing used immunoSEQ multiplex PCR; TCRdb keeps in-frame clones, though not all of them. The repertoire holds about 180,000 clones, approximately 83% seen once, with more than 2.5% in the top ten. Material: peripheral blood. The origin of the receptors is a man aged 55 to 70 with acute or convalescent COVID-19.

This clone was recorded once. The rearrangement links TRBV7-8 to TRBJ2-1; TRBD1 is a possible D gene (6 bases). Trimming removed 1 base from V and 4 bases from J, with 11 bases in between. Germline CDR1 reads SGHVS; CDR2 reads FQNEAQ. The CDR3 consists of 15 residues. This chain's CDR3 is CASSLVRGLYNEQFF. The CDR3 DNA is TGTGCCAGCAGCTTAGTCAGGGGCTTGTACAATGAGCAGTTCTTC.

This clone appeared a single time. This rearrangement joins TRBV7-2 to TRBJ2-1; the match to TRBD2 covers 9 bases. Germline CDR1 is SGHTA and CDR2 is FQGNSA. CDR3 size: 17 residues. The ends lost 5 bases at V and 1 base at J; junction bases unmatched: 9. The CDR3 reads CASSRKGGRGSYNEQFF. CDR3 in DNA: TGTGCCAGCAGCCGTAAGGGCGGGAGGGGGTCCTACAATGAGCAGTTCTTC.

J is TRBJ2-1 and V is TRBV7-3; the D gene is possibly TRBD2 (7 bases). The V gene's germline CDR1 is SGHTA and CDR2 FQGTGA. V lost 5 bases and J 8 bases, leaving 13 bases between the germline ends. This CDR3 comprises 13 residues. This CDR3 reads CASSDPGGHEQFF. For the CDR3, the DNA is TGTGCCAGCAGCGACCCCGGGGGGCATGAGCAGTTCTTC.

This rearrangement joins TRBV30 to TRBJ2-7, with D possibly matching TRBD1 (5 bases). The V end was cut by 3 bases, the J end by 3 bases, with 15 bases between. CDR3 length: 14 amino acids. Germline V gene data show CDR1 as GTSNPN and CDR2 as SVGIG (reference sequence). The CDR3 DNA reads as TGTGCCTGGAGAGAAGGCAGGGCCAGCTACGAGCAGTACTTC. It yields the protein CAWREGRASYEQYF.

The chain is built from TRBV28 and TRBJ1-5; D is uncertain. The V and J ends lost 8 bases and 0 bases respectively, with 8 bases between them. Germline V gene data show CDR1 as MDHEN and CDR2 as SYDVKM. The CDR3 is made up of 13 amino acids. The chain's CDR3 is CASQDFSNQPQHF. In nucleotides, the CDR3 is TGTGCCAGCCAGGATTTTAGCAATCAGCCCCAGCATTTT. The full variable domain, completed using reference TRBV28 and TRBJ1-5, is DVKVTQSSRYLVKRTGEKVFLECVQDMDHENMFWYRQDPGLGLRLIYFSYDVKMKEKGDIPEGYSVSREKKERFSLILESASTNQTSMYLCASQDFSNQPQHFGDGTRLSIL.

V gene TRBV11-2 combines with J gene TRBJ1-1, with 10 bases fitting TRBD1. V lost 0 bases and J lost 4; bases outside the gene matches: 2. CDR3 length equals 15 residues. Germline assignment: CDR1 SGHAT and CDR2 FQNNGV. CDR3 in DNA: TGTGCCAGCAGCTTAGACCGGACAGGGGGCACTGAAGCTTTCTTT. Translation gives CASSLDRTGGTEAFF.

The chain employs TRBV28 and TRBJ2-1; D is unclear. The germline V gene has CDR1 MDHEN and CDR2 SYDVKM. CDR3 length: 12 amino acids. V lost 0 bases and J lost 7, with 4 bases in between. CDR3 protein: CASSLWTNEQFF. DNA for the CDR3: TGTGCCAGCAGTTTATGGACTAATGAGCAGTTCTTC.

The chain combines TRBV11-2 with TRBJ2-1; D gene unclear. Trimming pared 1 base from V and 3 bases from J, leaving 4 bases between. Germline CDR1 reads SGHAT; CDR2 reads FQNNGV. This CDR3 region has 13 residues. The CDR3 spells CASSLVDYNEQFF. In DNA form, the CDR3 reads TGTGCCAGCAGCTTAGTAGACTACAATGAGCAGTTCTTC.

This clone was counted a few times. The J gene is TRBJ1-4, the V gene TRBV28; D not resolved. Germline loops: CDR1 MDHEN, CDR2 SYDVKM. The CDR3 has 14 amino acids. V lost 3 bases and J lost 8, with 13 bases in between. The CDR3 DNA reads TGTGCCAGCAGTTTGGGCTCGGTACGCGAAAAACTGTTTTTT. This sequence encodes CASSLGSVREKLFF. Filled out from reference TRBV28 and TRBJ1-4, the complete variable domain reads DVKVTQSSRYLVKRTGEKVFLECVQDMDHENMFWYRQDPGLGLRLIYFSYDVKMKEKGDIPEGYSVSREKKERFSLILESASTNQTSMYLCASSLGSVREKLFFGSGTQLSVL.

This clone was picked up a small number of times. This rearrangement joins TRBV7-2 to TRBJ1-1; no clear D. This CDR3 is built from 13 residues. The germline CDR1 and CDR2 sequences are SGHTA and FQGNSA. The V gene lost 3 bases and the J gene lost 4 bases, with 9 bases spanning the gap. CDR3 DNA sequence: TGTGCCAGCAGCTTTGCGGTCAGCACTGAAGCTTTCTTT. Protein: CASSFAVSTEAFF.

The chain employs TRBV4-3 and TRBJ2-7; possible D gene TRBD2, 6 bases. V lost 0 bases, J lost 6 bases, and 12 bases lay in between. The CDR3 loop spans 14 amino acids. The germline CDR1 and CDR2 sequences are LGHNA and YSLEER. The CDR3 region is CASSQDFAGGEQYF. CDR3 DNA: TGCGCCAGCAGCCAAGATTTCGCCGGGGGCGAGCAGTACTTC.

The chain has TRBV5-6 and TRBJ1-2, with 10 bases matching TRBD1. Germline V gene sequence: CDR1 SGHDT, CDR2 YYEEEE. V lost 6 bases, J lost 4 bases, and 6 bases stayed unmatched. CDR3 length equals 14 residues. The CDR3 protein is CASTRQGAIYGYTF. The CDR3 DNA reads TGTGCCAGCACCAGACAGGGGGCGATCTATGGCTACACCTTC.

V is TRBV25-1 and J is TRBJ2-1; 12 bases line up with TRBD2. The junction had 5 bases not matched to a gene; V was cut back by 4 bases and J by 4 bases. This CDR3 region has 16 residues. Germline assignment: CDR1 MGHDK and CDR2 SYGVNS. Here the CDR3 reads CASSAPGLAGYNEQFF. The CDR3 nucleotides read TGTGCCAGCAGTGCCCCGGGACTAGCGGGTTACAATGAGCAGTTCTTC.

Only one count was recorded for this clone. This sequence joins TRBV19 and TRBJ2-5; D not resolved. V was cut by 5 bases and J by 2 bases, with 9 bases left in between. This CDR3 is built from 13 residues. Per germline, CDR1 LNHDA and CDR2 SQIVND (reference sequence). The CDR3 is CASSPAGQETQYF. For the CDR3, the DNA is TGTGCCAGTAGTCCGGCAGGTCAAGAGACCCAGTACTTC.

The genes are TRBV6-5 and TRBJ2-5; 9 bases match TRBD1. The germline gives CDR1 MNHEY, CDR2 SVGAGI. The ends lost 6 bases at V and 5 bases at J; junction bases unmatched: 10. The CDR3 has 15 residues. In DNA form, the CDR3 reads TGTGCCAGCAGCCTCGAAGGGACAGGGTCCGAGACCCAGTACTTC. It specifies CASSLEGTGSETQYF.

The gene calls are TRBV18 and TRBJ1-2, with 8 positions matching TRBD1. Germline CDR1 and CDR2: KGHSH and LQKENI. Trimming took 2 bases from V and 7 from J; bases not matched to a gene: 12. The CDR3 runs 16 residues. CDR3 amino acids: CASSPTPDRGILGYTF. The CDR3 nucleotides are TGTGCCAGCTCACCAACTCCCGACAGGGGCATTCTTGGCTACACCTTC. Full variable domain (rest looked up from reference TRBV18 and TRBJ1-2): NAGVMQNPRHLVRRRGQEARLRCSPMKGHSHVYWYRQLPEEGLKFMVYLQKENIIDESGMPKERFSAEFPKEGPSILRIQQVVRGDSAAYFCASSPTPDRGILGYTFGSGTRLTVV.